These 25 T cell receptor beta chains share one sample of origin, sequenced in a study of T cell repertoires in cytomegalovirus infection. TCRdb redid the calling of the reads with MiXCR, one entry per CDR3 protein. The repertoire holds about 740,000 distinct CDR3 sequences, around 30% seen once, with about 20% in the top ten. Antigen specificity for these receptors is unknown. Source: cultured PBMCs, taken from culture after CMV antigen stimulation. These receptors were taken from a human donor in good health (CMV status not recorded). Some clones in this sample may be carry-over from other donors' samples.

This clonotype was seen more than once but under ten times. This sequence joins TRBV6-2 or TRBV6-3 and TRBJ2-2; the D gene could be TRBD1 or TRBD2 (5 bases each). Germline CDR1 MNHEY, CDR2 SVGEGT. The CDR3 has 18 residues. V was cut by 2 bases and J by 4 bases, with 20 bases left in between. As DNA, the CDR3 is TGTGCCAGCAGTTACCCGGGACCATTCGATCGTTTCACCGGGGAGCTGTTTTTT. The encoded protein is CASSYPGPFDRFTGELFF.

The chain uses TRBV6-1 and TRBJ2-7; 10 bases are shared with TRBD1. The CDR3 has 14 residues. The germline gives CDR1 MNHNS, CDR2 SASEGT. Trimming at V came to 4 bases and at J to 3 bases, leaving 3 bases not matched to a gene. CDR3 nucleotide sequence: TGTGCCAGCAGTGCGACAGGGGGCATCTACGAGCAGTACTTC. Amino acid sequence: CASSATGGIYEQYF.

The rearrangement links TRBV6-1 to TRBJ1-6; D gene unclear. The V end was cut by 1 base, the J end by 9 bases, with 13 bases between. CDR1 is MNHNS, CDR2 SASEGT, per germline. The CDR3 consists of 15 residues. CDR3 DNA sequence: TGTGCCAGCAGTGAAGTTCCCGTAATGGGTTCACCCCTCCACTTT. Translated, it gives CASSEVPVMGSPLHF.

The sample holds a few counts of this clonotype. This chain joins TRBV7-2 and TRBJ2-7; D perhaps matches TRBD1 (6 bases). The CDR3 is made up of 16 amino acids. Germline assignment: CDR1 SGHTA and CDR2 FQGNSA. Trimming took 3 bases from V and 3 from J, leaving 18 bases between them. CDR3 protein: CASSFSVDRTLYEQYF. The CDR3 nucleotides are TGTGCCAGCAGCTTCTCGGTCGACAGGACCCTCTACGAGCAGTACTTC.

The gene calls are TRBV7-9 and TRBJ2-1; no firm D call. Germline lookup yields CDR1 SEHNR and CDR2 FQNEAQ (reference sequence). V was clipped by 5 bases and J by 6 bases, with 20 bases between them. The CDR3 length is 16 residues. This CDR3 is CASSPISPPTGNEQFF. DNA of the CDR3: TGTGCCAGCAGCCCGATATCACCCCCGACGGGCAATGAGCAGTTCTTC. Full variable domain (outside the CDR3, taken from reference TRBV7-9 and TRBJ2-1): DTGVSQNPRHKITKRGQNVTFRCDPISEHNRLYWYRQTLGQGPEFLTYFQNEAQLEKSRLLSDRFSAERPKGSFSTLEIQRTEQGDSAMYLCASSPISPPTGNEQFFGPGTRLTVL.

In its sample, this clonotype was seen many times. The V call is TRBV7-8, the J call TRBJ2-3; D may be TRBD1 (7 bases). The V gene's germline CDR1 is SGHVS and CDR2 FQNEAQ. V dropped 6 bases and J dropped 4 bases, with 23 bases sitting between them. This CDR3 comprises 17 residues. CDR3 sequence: CASSQGPRQGGPDTQYF. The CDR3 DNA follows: TGTGCCAGCAGTCAAGGACCAAGACAGGGAGGTCCAGATACGCAGTATTTT.

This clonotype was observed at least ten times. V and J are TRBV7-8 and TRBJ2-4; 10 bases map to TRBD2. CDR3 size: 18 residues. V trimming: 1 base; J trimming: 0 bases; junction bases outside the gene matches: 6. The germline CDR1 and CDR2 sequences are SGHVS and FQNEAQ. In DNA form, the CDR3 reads TGTGCCAGCAGCTTAGGGACTAGCGGAAATTTAGCCAAAAACATTCAGTACTTC. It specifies CASSLGTSGNLAKNIQYF.

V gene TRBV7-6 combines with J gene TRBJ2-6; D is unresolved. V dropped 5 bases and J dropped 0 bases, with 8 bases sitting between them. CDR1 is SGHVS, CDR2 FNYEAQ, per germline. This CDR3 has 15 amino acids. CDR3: CASSPRLSGANVLTF. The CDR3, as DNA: TGTGCCAGCAGCCCCCGACTCTCTGGGGCCAACGTCCTGACTTTC.

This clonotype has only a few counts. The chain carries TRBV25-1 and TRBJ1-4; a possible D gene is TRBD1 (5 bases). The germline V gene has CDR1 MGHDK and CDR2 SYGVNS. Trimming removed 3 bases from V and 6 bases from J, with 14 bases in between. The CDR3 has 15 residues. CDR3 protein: CASSDPRRGDEKLFF. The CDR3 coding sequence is TGTGCCAGCAGTGATCCGAGGAGAGGGGATGAAAAACTGTTTTTT.

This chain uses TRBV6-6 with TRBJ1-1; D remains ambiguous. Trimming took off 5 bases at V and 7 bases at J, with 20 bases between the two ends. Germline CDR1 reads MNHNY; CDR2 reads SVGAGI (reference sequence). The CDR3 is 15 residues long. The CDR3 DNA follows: TGTGCCAGCAGTAACCCCGGACTGCCCCGGAATGAAGCTTTCTTT. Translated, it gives CASSNPGLPRNEAFF.

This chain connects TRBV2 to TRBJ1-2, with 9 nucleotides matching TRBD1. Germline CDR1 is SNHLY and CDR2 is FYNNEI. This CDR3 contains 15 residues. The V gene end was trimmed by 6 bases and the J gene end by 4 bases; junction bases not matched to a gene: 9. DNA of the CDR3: TGTGCCAGCAGCCGAAGGGACAGGGATGCCTATGGCTACACCTTC. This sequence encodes CASSRRDRDAYGYTF.

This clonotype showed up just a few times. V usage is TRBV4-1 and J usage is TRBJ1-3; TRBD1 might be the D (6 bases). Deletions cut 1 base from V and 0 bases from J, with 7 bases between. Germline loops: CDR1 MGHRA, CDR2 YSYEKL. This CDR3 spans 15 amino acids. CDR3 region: CASSQVGHSGNTIYF. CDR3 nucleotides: TGCGCCAGCAGCCAAGTGGGACACTCTGGAAACACCATATATTTT.

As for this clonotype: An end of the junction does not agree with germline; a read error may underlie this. The CDR3 coding sequence is TGTGCCAGAAGCCAAAGTTGGGTCCCCGATGAAAAACTTTTTTTT. Residues: CARSQSWVPDEKLFF. This chain links TRBV7-3 with TRBJ1-4; D is undetermined. The CDR3 length is 15 residues. Germline-derived CDR1 and CDR2 are SGHTA and FQGTGA.

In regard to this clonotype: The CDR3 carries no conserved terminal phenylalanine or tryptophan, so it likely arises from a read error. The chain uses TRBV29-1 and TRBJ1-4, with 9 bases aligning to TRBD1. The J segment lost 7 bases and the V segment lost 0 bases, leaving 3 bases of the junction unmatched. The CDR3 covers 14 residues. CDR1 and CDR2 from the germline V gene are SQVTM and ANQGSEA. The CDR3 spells CSVEDPGQGEKLFY. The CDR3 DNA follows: TGCAGCGTTGAAGATCCGGGACAGGGTGAAAAACTGTTTTAT.

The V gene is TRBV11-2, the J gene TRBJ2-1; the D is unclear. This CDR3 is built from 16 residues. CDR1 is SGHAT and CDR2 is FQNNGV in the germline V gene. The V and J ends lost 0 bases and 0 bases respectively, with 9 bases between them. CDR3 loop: CASSLDLLSSYNEQFF. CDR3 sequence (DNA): TGTGCCAGCAGCTTAGATCTTCTTAGCTCCTACAATGAGCAGTTCTTC.

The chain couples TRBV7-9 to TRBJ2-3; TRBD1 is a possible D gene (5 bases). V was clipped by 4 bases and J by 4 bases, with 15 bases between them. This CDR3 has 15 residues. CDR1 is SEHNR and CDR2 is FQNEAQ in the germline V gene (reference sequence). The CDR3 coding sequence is TGTGCCAGCAGCTCACTCTACAGGACGGCAGATACGCAGTATTTT. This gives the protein CASSSLYRTADTQYF. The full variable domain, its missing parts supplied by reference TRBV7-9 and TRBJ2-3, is DTGVSQNPRHKITKRGQNVTFRCDPISEHNRLYWYRQTLGQGPEFLTYFQNEAQLEKSRLLSDRFSAERPKGSFSTLEIQRTEQGDSAMYLCASSSLYRTADTQYFGPGTRLTVL.

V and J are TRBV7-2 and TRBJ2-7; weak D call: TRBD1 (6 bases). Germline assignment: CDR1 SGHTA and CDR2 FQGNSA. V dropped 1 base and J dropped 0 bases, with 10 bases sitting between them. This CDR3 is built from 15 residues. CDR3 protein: CASSLVATGSYEQYF. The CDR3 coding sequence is TGTGCCAGCAGCTTAGTAGCGACAGGCTCCTACGAGCAGTACTTC.

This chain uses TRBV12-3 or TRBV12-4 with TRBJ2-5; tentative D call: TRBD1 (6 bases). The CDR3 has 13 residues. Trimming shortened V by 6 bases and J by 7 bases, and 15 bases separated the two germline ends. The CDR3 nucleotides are TGTGCCAGCAGCTCCGGGACACTTGGGACCCAGTACTTC. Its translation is CASSSGTLGTQYF.

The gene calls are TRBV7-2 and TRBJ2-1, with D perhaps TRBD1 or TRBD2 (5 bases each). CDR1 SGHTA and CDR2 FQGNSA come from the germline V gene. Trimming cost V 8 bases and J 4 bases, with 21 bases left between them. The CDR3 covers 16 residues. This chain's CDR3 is CASCYGDRGVYNEQFF. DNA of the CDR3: TGTGCCAGCTGTTACGGGGATCGAGGGGTTTACAATGAGCAGTTCTTC.

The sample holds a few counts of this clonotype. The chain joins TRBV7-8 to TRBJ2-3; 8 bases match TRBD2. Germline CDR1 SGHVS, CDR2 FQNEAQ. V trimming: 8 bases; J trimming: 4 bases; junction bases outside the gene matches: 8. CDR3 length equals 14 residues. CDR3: CASGVSGVADTQYF. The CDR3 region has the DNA TGTGCCAGCGGTGTTAGCGGGGTTGCAGATACGCAGTATTTT. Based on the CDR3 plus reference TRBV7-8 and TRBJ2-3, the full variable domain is GAGVSQSPRYKVAKRGQDVALRCDPISGHVSLFWYQQALGQGPEFLTYFQNEAQLDKSGLPSDRFFAERPEGSVSTLKIQRTQQEDSAVYLCASGVSGVADTQYFGPGTRLTVL.

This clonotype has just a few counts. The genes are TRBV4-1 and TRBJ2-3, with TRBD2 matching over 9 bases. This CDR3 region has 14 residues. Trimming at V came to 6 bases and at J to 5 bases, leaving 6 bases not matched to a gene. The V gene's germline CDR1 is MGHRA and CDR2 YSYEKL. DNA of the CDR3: TGCGCCAGCAGTGGGGCGGGGGGGATAGATACGCAGTATTTT. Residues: CASSGAGGIDTQYF.

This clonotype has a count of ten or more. The CDR3 nucleotides read TGTGCCAGCAGCCAAACAGGGAGGGCCTACGAGCAGTACTTC. Protein sequence: CASSQTGRAYEQYF. The chain has TRBV7-2 and TRBJ2-7, with a tentative D call TRBD2 (7 bases). V dropped 5 bases and J dropped 2 bases, with 13 bases sitting between them. The V gene's germline CDR1 is SGHTA and CDR2 FQGNSA. The CDR3 contains 14 residues.

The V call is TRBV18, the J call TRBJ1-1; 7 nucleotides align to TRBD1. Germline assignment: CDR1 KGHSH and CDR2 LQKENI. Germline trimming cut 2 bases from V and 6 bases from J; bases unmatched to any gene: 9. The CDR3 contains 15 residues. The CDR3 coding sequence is TGTGCCAGCTCACCATCAACAGGGGTTAGAGCTGAAGCTTTCTTT. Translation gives CASSPSTGVRAEAFF.

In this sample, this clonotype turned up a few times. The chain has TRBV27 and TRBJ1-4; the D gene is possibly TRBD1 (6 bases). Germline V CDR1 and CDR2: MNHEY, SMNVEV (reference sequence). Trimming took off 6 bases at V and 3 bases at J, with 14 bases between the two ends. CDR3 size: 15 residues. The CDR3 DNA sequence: TGTGCCAGCAGACGGGGGCCTACGGCTAATGAAAAACTGTTTTTT. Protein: CASRRGPTANEKLFF.

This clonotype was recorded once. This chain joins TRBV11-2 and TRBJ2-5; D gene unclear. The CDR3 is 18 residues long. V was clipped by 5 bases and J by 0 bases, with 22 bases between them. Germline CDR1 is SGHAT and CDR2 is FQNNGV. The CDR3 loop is CASSRPPQQIRYQETQYF. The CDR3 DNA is TGTGCCAGCAGCCGCCCCCCCCAGCAGATTAGGTACCAAGAGACCCAGTACTTC.